The rows below give T cell receptor beta chains drawn from one sample of a study of metastatic and nonmetastatic thyroid tumors. Using MiXCR, TCRdb re-called clones from the PCR reads. The sample holds 12,000 or so clones, roughly 12% seen once. The sample taken for sequencing was blood. The receptors shown here come from a female donor with papillary thyroid cancer or a benign thyroid nodule (not recorded which). Some clones in this sample may be carry-over from other donors' samples. Both conserved end residues are part of each CDR3. D genes are given only for firm matches. Only some rows state a clone size, as once, few, many or a class for expanded clones.

j_call: TRBJ2-7; clone_size: medium-sized; v_call: TRBV6-4; d_call: NA; cdr3_aa: CASSHSFGYEQYF; cdr3_nt: TGTGCCAGCAGTCATTCTTTTGGGTACGAGCAGTACTTC
j_call: TRBJ2-7; clone_size: many; v_call: TRBV5-6; d_call: TRBD1; cdr3_aa: CASSLFVGTGYYEQYF; cdr3_nt: TGTGCCAGCAGCTTGTTCGTGGGGACAGGTTACTACGAGCAGTACTTC
j_call: TRBJ2-7; clone_size: few; v_call: TRBV30; d_call: TRBD2; cdr3_aa: CAWSPLAGRYEQYF; cdr3_nt: TGTGCCTGGAGTCCCCTAGCGGGAAGGTACGAGCAGTACTTC
j_call: TRBJ2-5; clone_size: medium-sized; v_call: TRBV6-1; d_call: NA; cdr3_aa: CASSTGGGLQETQYF; cdr3_nt: TGTGCCAGCAGTACCGGAGGGGGATTACAAGAGACCCAGTACTTC
j_call: TRBJ2-7; clone_size: many; v_call: TRBV5-1; d_call: TRBD1; cdr3_aa: CASMSGTAVHEQYF; cdr3_nt: TGCGCCAGCATGTCCGGGACAGCCGTCCACGAGCAGTACTTC
j_call: TRBJ2-7; clone_size: many; v_call: TRBV18; d_call: TRBD2; cdr3_aa: CASSPPRRLAGPHEQYF; cdr3_nt: TGTGCCAGCTCACCACCCAGGAGACTAGCGGGACCCCACGAGCAGTACTTC
j_call: TRBJ2-1; clone_size: many; v_call: TRBV9; d_call: NA; cdr3_aa: CASSVSGGLSNEQFF; cdr3_nt: TGTGCCAGCAGCGTATCCGGGGGCCTTTCCAATGAGCAGTTCTTC
j_call: TRBJ2-5; clone_size: NA; v_call: TRBV30; d_call: NA; cdr3_aa: CAWSLSPVEETQYF; cdr3_nt: TGTGCCTGGAGTCTCTCACCTGTTGAAGAGACCCAGTACTTC
j_call: TRBJ2-2; clone_size: many; v_call: TRBV7-6; d_call: TRBD1; cdr3_aa: CASSLADRGTGELFF; cdr3_nt: TGTGCCAGCAGCTTAGCGGACAGGGGCACCGGGGAGCTGTTTTTT
j_call: TRBJ2-6; clone_size: many; v_call: TRBV7-8; d_call: NA; cdr3_aa: CASSSRESGANVLTF; cdr3_nt: TGTGCCAGCAGTTCGAGGGAATCTGGGGCCAACGTCCTGACTTTC
j_call: TRBJ1-1; clone_size: medium-sized; v_call: TRBV18; d_call: NA; cdr3_aa: CASSPGTLNTEAFF; cdr3_nt: TGTGCCAGCTCACCAGGGACATTGAACACTGAAGCTTTCTTT
j_call: TRBJ1-2; clone_size: many; v_call: TRBV14; d_call: NA; cdr3_aa: CASSQWIQGKTYGYTF; cdr3_nt: TGTGCCAGCAGCCAATGGATACAGGGTAAAACGTATGGCTACACCTTC
j_call: TRBJ2-1; clone_size: many; v_call: TRBV20-1; d_call: NA; cdr3_aa: CSARPVSSYNEQFF; cdr3_nt: TGCAGTGCTAGACCGGTAAGCTCCTACAATGAGCAGTTCTTC
j_call: TRBJ2-1; clone_size: many; v_call: TRBV2; d_call: TRBD2; cdr3_aa: CASTRGGGPYNEQFF; cdr3_nt: TGTGCCAGCACCCGGGGGGGAGGGCCCTACAATGAGCAGTTCTTC
j_call: TRBJ2-1; clone_size: many; v_call: TRBV20-1; d_call: TRBD2; cdr3_aa: CSARGLVSRAEQFF; cdr3_nt: TGCAGTGCTAGGGGACTAGTTTCGAGGGCGGAGCAGTTCTTC
j_call: TRBJ1-1; clone_size: NA; v_call: TRBV3-1; d_call: NA; cdr3_aa: CASSQAGGLGTEAFF; cdr3_nt: TGTGCCAGCAGCCAAGCTGGGGGATTGGGCACTGAAGCTTTCTTT
j_call: TRBJ1-1; clone_size: many; v_call: TRBV19; d_call: NA; cdr3_aa: CASSAPVGSVNTEAFF; cdr3_nt: TGTGCCAGTAGTGCCCCGGTGGGCAGCGTGAACACTGAAGCTTTCTTT
j_call: TRBJ1-2; clone_size: many; v_call: TRBV20-1; d_call: NA; cdr3_aa: CRLGGATTTVNYGYTF; cdr3_nt: TGCAGACTCGGAGGGGCGACCACCACGGTTAACTATGGCTACACCTTC
j_call: TRBJ1-1; clone_size: NA; v_call: TRBV5-6; d_call: TRBD1; cdr3_aa: CASSSNRGGTEAFF; cdr3_nt: TGTGCCAGCAGTTCAAACAGGGGTGGCACTGAAGCTTTCTTT
j_call: TRBJ2-7; clone_size: few; v_call: TRBV19; d_call: NA; cdr3_aa: CASSTSADEQYF; cdr3_nt: TGTGCCAGTAGTACTAGCGCCGACGAGCAGTACTTC
j_call: TRBJ1-2; clone_size: many; v_call: TRBV11-2; d_call: TRBD1; cdr3_aa: CASGDRGPYYGYTF; cdr3_nt: TGTGCCAGCGGCGACAGGGGGCCTTACTATGGCTACACCTTC
j_call: TRBJ1-5; clone_size: medium-sized; v_call: TRBV7-9; d_call: NA; cdr3_aa: CASSLGEQPQHF; cdr3_nt: TGTGCCAGCAGCTTAGGGGAGCAGCCCCAGCATTTT
j_call: TRBJ1-4; clone_size: medium-sized; v_call: TRBV12-3/TRBV12-4; d_call: TRBD1; cdr3_aa: CASSLGQGWEKLFF; cdr3_nt: TGTGCCAGCAGTTTAGGACAGGGTTGGGAAAAACTGTTTTTT
j_call: TRBJ1-1; clone_size: many; v_call: TRBV7-2; d_call: NA; cdr3_aa: CASSLFSGSEAFF; cdr3_nt: TGTGCCAGCAGCTTATTTTCGGGTTCTGAAGCTTTCTTT
j_call: TRBJ2-4; clone_size: NA; v_call: TRBV7-9; d_call: NA; cdr3_aa: CASSLAKEFGIKYF; cdr3_nt: TGTGCCAGCAGCTTAGCCAAGGAATTCGGCATTAAGTACTTC
j_call: TRBJ2-2; clone_size: many; v_call: TRBV7-9; d_call: TRBD1; cdr3_aa: CASSHGQDTGELFF; cdr3_nt: TGTGCCAGCAGCCACGGACAGGACACCGGGGAGCTGTTTTTT
j_call: TRBJ2-1; clone_size: many; v_call: TRBV5-1; d_call: TRBD2; cdr3_aa: CASSHRTSGPTNNEQFF; cdr3_nt: TGCGCCAGCAGCCATAGGACTAGCGGGCCTACTAACAATGAGCAGTTCTTC
j_call: TRBJ2-5; clone_size: many; v_call: TRBV9; d_call: TRBD1; cdr3_aa: CASSVSDRGSSETQYF; cdr3_nt: TGTGCCAGCAGCGTATCCGACAGGGGGTCTTCAGAGACCCAGTACTTC
j_call: TRBJ2-3; clone_size: many; v_call: TRBV2; d_call: NA; cdr3_aa: CASSDRNIVTDTQYF; cdr3_nt: TGTGCCAGCAGTGATCGTAACATTGTCACAGATACGCAGTATTTT
j_call: TRBJ2-7; clone_size: many; v_call: TRBV14; d_call: TRBD2; cdr3_aa: CASKLADSYEQYF; cdr3_nt: TGTGCCAGCAAACTAGCGGACTCCTACGAGCAGTACTTC
j_call: TRBJ1-5; clone_size: once; v_call: TRBV19; d_call: NA; cdr3_aa: CVSIALTVGGQNQPQHF; cdr3_nt: TGTGTCAGTATAGCCCTGACGGTGGGAGGGCAGAATCAGCCCCAGCATTTT
j_call: TRBJ2-1; clone_size: many; v_call: TRBV11-3; d_call: NA; cdr3_aa: CASSSPGCFCNEQFF; cdr3_nt: TGTGCCAGCAGCTCTCCGGGGTGTTTCTGCAATGAGCAGTTCTTC
j_call: TRBJ2-1; clone_size: medium-sized; v_call: TRBV6-1; d_call: NA; cdr3_aa: CASWGYNEQFF; cdr3_nt: TGTGCTAGCTGGGGGTACAATGAGCAGTTCTTC
j_call: TRBJ2-3; clone_size: many; v_call: TRBV5-1; d_call: TRBD1; cdr3_aa: CASRRDSSRADTQYF; cdr3_nt: TGCGCCAGCAGGAGGGACAGTTCTAGGGCAGATACGCAGTATTTT
j_call: TRBJ2-1; clone_size: many; v_call: TRBV7-6; d_call: TRBD2; cdr3_aa: CASSSGRGVASYNEQFF; cdr3_nt: TGTGCCAGCAGCTCCGGACGGGGGGTCGCATCCTACAATGAGCAGTTCTTC
j_call: TRBJ1-5; clone_size: medium-sized; v_call: TRBV6-2/TRBV6-3; d_call: NA; cdr3_aa: CASRGSGAWQPQHF; cdr3_nt: TGTGCCAGCCGGGGGTCAGGGGCCTGGCAGCCCCAGCATTTT
j_call: TRBJ1-4; clone_size: medium-sized; v_call: TRBV2; d_call: NA; cdr3_aa: CASSGTVLFF; cdr3_nt: TGTGCCAGCAGTGGGACGGTACTGTTTTTT
j_call: TRBJ2-1; clone_size: few; v_call: TRBV29-1; d_call: TRBD2; cdr3_aa: CSVAMGGCNEQFF; cdr3_nt: TGCAGCGTTGCGATGGGAGGGTGCAATGAGCAGTTCTTC
j_call: TRBJ2-4; clone_size: many; v_call: TRBV16; d_call: NA; cdr3_aa: CASSQSTVIAKNIQYF; cdr3_nt: TGTGCCAGCAGCCAAAGTACAGTCATAGCCAAAAACATTCAGTACTTC
j_call: TRBJ2-7; clone_size: medium-sized; v_call: TRBV27; d_call: NA; cdr3_aa: CASSPHRRDPYEQYF; cdr3_nt: TGTGCCAGCAGTCCCCACCGACGTGACCCCTACGAGCAGTACTTC
j_call: TRBJ2-3; clone_size: many; v_call: TRBV25-1; d_call: NA; cdr3_aa: CASSEYWTDTQYF; cdr3_nt: TGTGCCAGCAGTGAATATTGGACAGATACGCAGTATTTT
j_call: TRBJ1-5; clone_size: NA; v_call: TRBV19; d_call: NA; cdr3_aa: CASIALTVGGGNQPQHF; cdr3_nt: TGTGCCAGTATAGCCCTGACGGTGGGAGGTGGGAATCAGCCCCAGCATTTT
j_call: TRBJ2-1; clone_size: many; v_call: TRBV7-2; d_call: TRBD2; cdr3_aa: CASSFGLAGGPEQFF; cdr3_nt: TGTGCCAGCAGCTTCGGACTAGCGGGGGGGCCGGAGCAGTTCTTC
j_call: TRBJ1-1; clone_size: many; v_call: TRBV4-2; d_call: TRBD1; cdr3_aa: CASSQPYRDRENTEAFF; cdr3_nt: TGTGCCAGCAGCCAACCTTACCGGGACAGGGAGAACACTGAAGCTTTCTTT
j_call: TRBJ2-4; clone_size: many; v_call: TRBV2; d_call: TRBD2; cdr3_aa: CASSSRTSGRGGDIQYF; cdr3_nt: TGTGCCAGCAGTTCAAGGACTAGCGGGAGGGGCGGGGACATTCAGTACTTC
j_call: TRBJ2-1; clone_size: many; v_call: TRBV20-1; d_call: TRBD2; cdr3_aa: CSASGGRAYNEQFF; cdr3_nt: TGCAGTGCTAGCGGCGGGAGGGCCTACAATGAGCAGTTCTTC
j_call: TRBJ1-2; clone_size: medium-sized; v_call: TRBV13; d_call: NA; cdr3_aa: CASSPGPGENYGYTF; cdr3_nt: TGTGCCAGCAGCCCTGGGCCTGGGGAGAACTATGGCTACACCTTC
j_call: TRBJ1-1; clone_size: many; v_call: TRBV5-5; d_call: NA; cdr3_aa: CASSSPTGWNTEAFF; cdr3_nt: TGTGCCAGCAGCAGCCCGACAGGATGGAACACTGAAGCTTTCTTT
j_call: TRBJ2-3; clone_size: NA; v_call: TRBV4-1; d_call: NA; cdr3_aa: CASSPTPGTDTQYF; cdr3_nt: TGCGCCAGCAGCCCCACCCCAGGCACAGATACGCAGTATTTT
j_call: TRBJ2-5; clone_size: medium-sized; v_call: TRBV6-1; d_call: TRBD2; cdr3_aa: CASSGLAGTQETQYF; cdr3_nt: TGTGCCAGCAGTGGACTAGCGGGGACTCAAGAGACCCAGTACTTC
j_call: TRBJ2-5; clone_size: many; v_call: TRBV7-3; d_call: NA; cdr3_aa: CASSYTGRETQYF; cdr3_nt: TGTGCCAGCAGCTATACCGGCAGAGAGACCCAGTACTTC
j_call: TRBJ1-1; clone_size: NA; v_call: TRBV6-1; d_call: NA; cdr3_aa: CASSTGPTTEAFF; cdr3_nt: TGTGCCAGCAGCACCGGGCCGACCACTGAAGCTTTCTTT
j_call: TRBJ2-7; clone_size: medium-sized; v_call: TRBV12-3/TRBV12-4; d_call: TRBD2; cdr3_aa: CASSLTSGGYEQYF; cdr3_nt: TGTGCCAGCAGTTTGACTAGCGGGGGTTACGAGCAGTACTTC
j_call: TRBJ2-6; clone_size: many; v_call: TRBV9; d_call: NA; cdr3_aa: CASSFPEGGANVLTF; cdr3_nt: TGTGCCAGCAGCTTCCCCGAGGGAGGGGCCAACGTCCTGACTTTC
j_call: TRBJ2-3; clone_size: few; v_call: TRBV12-3/TRBV12-4; d_call: NA; cdr3_aa: CASSLSLHKFTDTQYF; cdr3_nt: TGTGCCAGCAGTCTGAGTTTACACAAATTCACAGATACGCAGTATTTT
j_call: TRBJ2-3; clone_size: medium-sized; v_call: TRBV7-9; d_call: NA; cdr3_aa: CASTVVRDTQYF; cdr3_nt: TGTGCCAGCACCGTGGTTAGGGATACGCAGTATTTT
j_call: TRBJ1-1; clone_size: many; v_call: TRBV18; d_call: NA; cdr3_aa: CASSPEGVFNTEAFF; cdr3_nt: TGTGCCAGCTCACCGGAGGGGGTTTTTAACACTGAAGCTTTCTTT
j_call: TRBJ2-5; clone_size: NA; v_call: TRBV7-9; d_call: NA; cdr3_aa: CASSLAPVLAGVETQYF; cdr3_nt: TGTGCCAGCAGCTTAGCGCCGGTACTAGCTGGGGTAGAGACCCAGTACTTC
j_call: TRBJ1-4; clone_size: many; v_call: TRBV28; d_call: NA; cdr3_aa: CASTTLFGQLGKLFF; cdr3_nt: TGTGCCAGTACCACTCTTTTTGGACAGTTGGGAAAACTGTTTTTT
j_call: TRBJ2-2; clone_size: medium-sized; v_call: TRBV19; d_call: NA; cdr3_aa: CASSIVRSTGELFF; cdr3_nt: TGTGCCAGTAGTATAGTTAGATCCACCGGGGAGCTGTTTTTT